This T cell receptor (delta chain) was identified during a study of Vδ1+ human thymocytes. This clone turned up a few times. Its antigen is unknown. The same CDR3 is also encoded by other DNA sequences in this sample. V lost 4 bases, J lost 1 base, and 18 bases stayed unmatched. CDR3 length: 19 amino acids. CDR1 and CDR2 (germline): TSWWSYY, QGS. Thymocytes were sorted as CD3+ TCRVdelta1+ TCRVdelta2- after alphabeta T cell depletion. Extracted RNA was reverse transcribed into cDNA. CDR3 amplicons came from multiplex PCR with pooled V-gene forward and constant-region reverse primers. TCRdb re-called the multiplex PCR reads via CATT. The sample has fewer than 90,000 delta-chain clones, roughly a third seen once; the top ten hold under 0.3%. Notes on the study in general: Thymic TRG and TRD repertoires appeared highly polyclonal, with Gaussian CDR3 length distributions. Many TRG clonotypes were shared between donors; TRD repertoires were essentially private.

The receptor was isolated from a boy under two years old who had congenital heart surgery. Material: Vdelta1+ gamma-delta thymocytes from the thymus. Specified subset: FACS-sorted CD3+ TCRalphabeta- TCRVdelta1+ TCRVdelta2- thymocytes. The chain carries TRDV1 and TRDJ1; 7 bases map to TRDD3. The CDR3 region is CALGVQRLLHGGSTDKLIF. In DNA form, the CDR3 reads TGTGCTCTTGGGGTTCAAAGATTACTGCACGGGGGATCCACCGATAAACTCATCTTT.